This T cell receptor (beta chain) was captured in a study of OX40 agonist ivuxolimab in advanced cancers. Looking at the study overall: Intravenous ivuxolimab was administered to patients every 2 weeks at 0.01 to 10 mg/kg.

Clones were read by immunoSEQ multiplex PCR, and TCRdb kept only the in-frame ones, dropping some. Found here are some 75,000 clones, less than 90% of them singletons; the top ten hold around 2.9%. This clone was counted a single time. CDR3 length: 13 residues. Germline loops: CDR1 SNHLY, CDR2 FYNNEI. V shed 4 bases, J shed 6 bases, and the junction held 3 bases outside the gene matches. This clonotype was sampled from an adult with an advanced solid tumor such as melanoma, head and neck, liver or kidney cancer. The rearrangement uses TRBV2 and TRBJ1-2; 9 bases fit TRBD1. Sequences were derived from CD4+ or CD8+ T cells sorted from blood, sampled in a trial of the OX40 agonist ivuxolimab. CDR3 amino acids: CASSVRDRDGYTF. The CDR3 DNA reads TGTGCCAGCAGTGTCCGGGACAGGGATGGCTACACCTTC.